This TCR beta chain was found in a study of T-cell reconstitution after alpha-beta-depleted transplantation in children. This CDR3 contains 14 residues. Trimming removed 3 bases from V and 3 bases from J, with 10 bases in between. The V gene's germline CDR1 is SGHKS and CDR2 YYEKEE (reference sequence). During its preparation, the TCRbeta library received unique molecular identifiers. From the PCR reads, TCRdb called clonotypes with MiXCR, one entry per CDR3 protein. The sample lists approximately 240,000 distinct CDR3 sequences, around 9.5% occurring once. The sample was PBMCs from the stem cell graft donor, taken from the stem cell graft. The chain couples TRBV5-5 to TRBJ1-5, with unresolved D. This receptor was taken from a human donor who donated a stem cell graft to a child with acute lymphoblastic leukemia. CDR3 bases: TGTGCCAGCAGCTGGTTGGTGGACAATCAGCCCCAGCATTTT. It codes for CASSWLVDNQPQHF.